This T cell receptor (beta chain) emerged from a study of blood T cell repertoires in COVID-19. Overall study: Researchers got acute and convalescent COVID-19 samples from the United States, Italy and Spain. Sample material is recorded as cDNA or gDNA derived from T cells, B-cell-depleted T cells, or PBMCs.

Per the study methods: Quantification of nucleated cells was approximated via reference gene primer amplification. Profiling relied on immunoSEQ multiplex PCR, and the TCRdb table lists in-frame clones only, not all of them. From that table come the V and J calls and clone size; the DNA was used to work out D and trimming. The sample records around 230,000 clones, about 86% being singletons. V was pared by 3 bases and J by 7 bases, with 4 bases of the junction left unmatched. The CDR3 is made up of 13 amino acids. The material sequenced was peripheral blood. The genes are TRBV12-3 or TRBV12-4 and TRBJ2-7, with 9 bases identical to TRBD2. The clonotype comes from a woman between 45 and 65 years old with acute or convalescent COVID-19. The CDR3 bases are TGTGCCAGCAGTTTGACCACTAGCGGGGAGCAGTACTTC. Its translation: CASSLTTSGEQYF.